Included here is one T cell receptor beta chain sequence, with context. It lacks a known antigen. No qualities accompany the bases; no much larger clone lies one base away. Donors were 39 systemically healthy Caucasian individuals from Russia aged 6 to 90 years. Each donor gave about 11 milliliters of peripheral blood, drawn into EDTA-treated Vacutainer tubes. Ficoll-Paque density-gradient centrifugation was used to isolate PBMCs, with at least 6.5 million per sample. Trizol reagent was used to extract total RNA from PBMCs, with at least 5 micrograms per sample. Naive CD45RAhigh/CD27high T cell percentages were measured by flow cytometry on a PBMC aliquot from every donor. This entry is derived from a study of blood T cells in healthy people across ages (dated by TCRdb to 2015 to 2017). General notes on the study: In model experiments, roughly one uniquely barcoded TCR beta cDNA molecule per two T cells was captured by template switching. To track age-related changes in TCR beta repertoire diversity, the study relied on deep sequencing normalized with unique cDNA molecular identifiers. To avoid experimental bias, donors of different ages were distributed randomly across sequencing lanes. For two donors (one aged 18 to 30 and one aged 80 or older), the study analyzed two additional independent replicas of 1 million unique cDNA reads from the same blood draw. The donors were divided into four age groups: young (average around 17 years), middle-aged (around 41), aged (around 67) and long-lived (more than 75).

The study at large found these results: As age increased, observed TCR beta diversity per million T cells dropped in a roughly linear way, and a significant reduction was already evident by age about 40. The long-lived group showed more naive CD4+ T cells, fewer expanded clones and increased TCR diversity than the aged group, suggesting age selection. The CMV infection status of donors was not known, potentially confounding age-related changes in expanded clonotypes. Since profiling was done on bulk unsorted PBMCs, naive and antigen-experienced compartments could not be conclusively compared. The percentage of naive T cells measured by flow cytometry correlated strongly with observed TCR beta diversity. Estimates of total diversity based on one million sequenced T cells were regarded as lower bounds and as underestimates.

The protocol used for the library was 5' RACE. The instrument given in TCRdb is Illumina HiSeq 2500. A second PCR of about 6 to 11 cycles was performed with a sample-barcoded 5' primer and a J-beta primer mix. Each TCR beta cDNA molecule received a unique molecular identifier from a template-switch 5' adaptor carrying 12 random nucleotides. At least 2.5 million CDR3-containing paired-end reads were obtained from each sample. First-strand cDNA was synthesized from all RNA with the Mint cDNA synthesis kit, primed by a TRBC-specific oligonucleotide. All cDNA was treated with uracil-DNA glycosylase and then went through a first 18-cycle PCR with the universal primers M1SS and BC2_uni_R. The authors' analysis ran thus. For normalization, 1 million high-quality reads were randomly selected from each sample, with every read carrying a distinct molecular identifier. Instead of being binned into consensus sequences, reads with shared molecular identifiers were discarded. CDR3 identification, clonotype clustering and error correction used MiTCR with a Q25 quality threshold and the strictest error-elimination algorithm. Lower-bound total TCR beta diversity was estimated with a nonparametric unseen species model using Euler transformation. Through fastp at Q25 and MiXCR, TCRdb rebuilt clones from the public reads, retaining in-frame beta chains. Every distinct CDR3 protein forms one entry, paired with its most common genes and DNA. The V and J calls and clone size come from TCRdb's table, not from the authors' own analysis. The sample has about 1.7 million distinct CDR3 sequences on record, over 25% of them singletons. 6.5% to 8.5% of the sample lies in the top ten.

Sequencing was carried out using blood. The clonotype comes from a woman in her twenties or thirties in good health.

The CDR3 region: CSVSDGYTEAFF. The DNA reads as follows: TGCAGCGTTAGTGACGGATACACTGAAGCTTTCTTT. The chain employs TRBV29-1 and TRBJ1-1; the D segment cannot be called with confidence. The germline V gene specifies SQVTM as CDR1 and ANQGSEA as CDR2. At the junction V is shortened by 5 bases and J by 3 bases, with 10 bases in between. From the cysteine through the phenylalanine, the CDR3 covers 12 amino acids. Kept here is only the CDR3 DNA, which spans 36 bases and is read in frame from base 1.